What follows are 27 T cell receptor beta chains derived from one specimen sequenced in a study of cytomegalovirus exposure and HLA in healthy donors. Use of 60 Vbeta and 13 Jbeta primers characterized the PCR. Produced via immunoSEQ multiplex PCR; TCRdb's table is partial and in-frame only. The sample consists of about 260,000 clones, just under 85% of them appearing once. Source material: PBMCs. The receptor source for this set is a woman aged 40 to 49 in good health and CMV-seropositive.

V usage is TRBV7-3 and J usage is TRBJ2-1; 7 bases align to TRBD2. This CDR3 spans 15 amino acids. The trim removed 5 bases at V and 3 bases at J, leaving 7 bases unmatched. The germline V gene has CDR1 SGHTA and CDR2 FQGTGA. CDR3 loop: CASSLFAGVYNEQFF. The DNA for the CDR3 is TGTGCCAGCAGCCTTTTTGCGGGAGTCTACAATGAGCAGTTCTTC.

The rearrangement links TRBV5-6 to TRBJ2-3; 8 bases are a match to TRBD2. V shed 4 bases and J 3 bases; nucleotides not matched to a gene: 10. Per germline, CDR1 SGHDT and CDR2 YYEEEE. The CDR3 consists of 16 residues. The DNA for the CDR3 is TGTGCCAGCAGCCGCACTAGCGGAGGGGGTACAGATACGCAGTATTTT. Protein sequence: CASSRTSGGGTDTQYF.

The J gene is TRBJ2-5, the V gene TRBV15; D perhaps matches TRBD1 (5 bases). Trimming stripped 0 bases from V and 0 bases from J, with 8 bases between. CDR3 length: 15 amino acids. The germline V gene has CDR1 LNHNV and CDR2 YYDKDF (reference sequence). This chain's CDR3 is CATSRDRGYQETQYF. The CDR3 region has the DNA TGTGCCACCAGCAGAGATAGGGGCTACCAAGAGACCCAGTACTTC.

This chain uses TRBV2 with TRBJ2-3, with D tentatively TRBD1 (5 bases). CDR1 SNHLY and CDR2 FYNNEI come from the germline V gene. The CDR3 runs 13 residues. The V end lost 10 bases, the J end lost 1 base, and 12 bases lay between the germline ends. The CDR3 loop reads CATKGHGTDTQYF. In DNA form, the CDR3 reads TGTGCCACCAAAGGACACGGCACAGATACGCAGTATTTT.

The chain carries TRBV7-2 and TRBJ1-2; 8 bases map to TRBD1. V shed 5 bases, J shed 0 bases, and the junction held 5 bases outside the gene matches. This CDR3 has 15 amino acids. Germline CDR1 reads SGHTA; CDR2 reads FQGNSA. CDR3 protein: CASSLDRGANYGYTF. The CDR3 coding sequence is TGTGCCAGCAGCCTAGACAGGGGTGCTAACTATGGCTACACCTTC. The full variable domain, completed using reference TRBV7-2 and TRBJ1-2, is GAGVSQSPSNKVTEKGKDVELRCDPISGHTALYWYRQSLGQGLEFLIYFQGNSAPDKSGLPSDRFSAERTGGSVSTLTIQRTQQEDSAVYLCASSLDRGANYGYTFGSGTRLTVV.

The chain links TRBV14 to TRBJ2-3, with D maybe TRBD1 (6 bases). This CDR3 contains 19 residues. Trimming removed 1 base from V and 2 bases from J, with 22 bases in between. CDR1 SGHDN and CDR2 FVKESK come from the germline V gene. The DNA for the CDR3 is TGTGCCAGCAGCCAAGGGGCACTAAGACAGGCGATTTTCACAGATACGCAGTATTTT. Its translation is CASSQGALRQAIFTDTQYF.

The genes are TRBV7-9 and TRBJ2-1, with 7 nucleotides matching TRBD1. The length of the CDR3 is 16 residues. Looked up from germline, CDR1 is SEHNR and CDR2 is FQNEAQ (reference sequence). Trimming removed 5 bases from V and 2 bases from J; junction bases left unmatched: 9. CDR3 residues: CASSRSGQAPYNEQFF. The CDR3 DNA reads as TGTGCCAGCAGCCGCTCTGGACAGGCTCCCTACAATGAGCAGTTCTTC.

The chain recombines TRBV5-1 with TRBJ2-1; 10 bases fit TRBD2. CDR3 length equals 18 residues. Germline values: CDR1 SGHRS, CDR2 YFSETQ. V gave up 2 bases and J gave up 6 bases; unmatched junction bases: 14. The CDR3 reads CASSLGDWLAGAGNEQFF. CDR3 nucleotides: TGCGCCAGCAGCTTAGGGGACTGGCTAGCGGGAGCAGGCAATGAGCAGTTCTTC.

The chain couples TRBV6-5 to TRBJ1-2; D ambiguous. The CDR3 contains 16 residues. The V end lost 0 bases, the J end lost 0 bases, and 11 bases lay between the germline ends. Germline loops: CDR1 MNHEY, CDR2 SVGAGI. CDR3 protein: CASSYSQFPPNYGYTF. The CDR3 DNA sequence: TGTGCCAGCAGTTACTCCCAGTTTCCCCCTAACTATGGCTACACCTTC.

The chain uses TRBV11-2 and TRBJ2-1, with D perhaps TRBD2 (6 bases). The germline gives CDR1 SGHAT, CDR2 FQNNGV. The CDR3 totals 12 residues. Deletions cut 3 bases from V and 9 bases from J, with 9 bases between. The CDR3 region is CASSFPGGEQFF. The CDR3 bases are TGTGCCAGCAGCTTCCCCGGGGGTGAGCAGTTCTTC.

This chain links TRBV28 with TRBJ1-1, with D unresolved. The CDR3 length is 15 residues. V gave up 6 bases and J gave up 2 bases, with 16 bases separating them. Germline-derived CDR1 and CDR2 are MDHEN and SYDVKM. CDR3 residues: CASSRGDAFNTEAFF. Written as DNA, the CDR3 is TGTGCCAGCAGCCGCGGGGATGCGTTTAACACTGAAGCTTTCTTT.

This clone has a single count. DNA of the CDR3: TGTGCCAGCAGCCAAGAGCGGGGAGGTTACGAGCAGTACTTC. It is translated as CASSQERGGYEQYF. This chain uses TRBV4-2 with TRBJ2-7; a weak D match, TRBD2 (6 bases). CDR3 length: 14 residues. The germline CDR1 and CDR2 sequences are LGHNA and YNFKEQ. V shed 0 bases and J shed 4 bases, with 10 bases lying between them.

The chain recombines TRBV30 with TRBJ2-7; 7 bases are shared with TRBD1. V shed 5 bases and J 0 bases; nucleotides not matched to a gene: 1. The CDR3 sequence is 12 residues long. Germline CDR1 is GTSNPN and CDR2 is SVGIG (reference sequence). CDR3 nucleotide sequence: TGTGCCTGGGGACAGGACTCCTACGAGCAGTACTTC. Translating it yields CAWGQDSYEQYF.

This chain connects TRBV7-2 to TRBJ2-3; maybe TRBD2 (6 bases). V was trimmed by 5 bases and J by 3 bases, leaving 12 bases between them. The germline V gene encodes CDR1 SGHTA and CDR2 FQGNSA. CDR3 length: 14 amino acids. DNA of the CDR3: TGTGCCAGCAGCCCCCCAGGGACTACAGATACGCAGTATTTT. Protein: CASSPPGTTDTQYF. The full variable domain, in which reference TRBV7-2 and TRBJ2-3 provide the parts outside the CDR3, is GAGVSQSPSNKVTEKGKDVELRCDPISGHTALYWYRQSLGQGLEFLIYFQGNSAPDKSGLPSDRFSAERTGGSVSTLTIQRTQQEDSAVYLCASSPPGTTDTQYFGPGTRLTVL.

V usage is TRBV7-9 and J usage is TRBJ1-1, with D possibly being TRBD1 (6 bases). V was cut by 3 bases and J by 2 bases, with 13 bases left in between. The CDR3 contains 15 residues. Germline CDR1 SEHNR, CDR2 FQNEAQ (reference sequence). CDR3 amino acids: CASSFGDRLNTEAFF. The CDR3 nucleotides are TGTGCCAGCAGCTTTGGTGACAGGCTCAACACTGAAGCTTTCTTT.

J is TRBJ2-7 and V is TRBV4-2; possibly TRBD2 for D (6 bases). Germline V gives CDR1 LGHNA, CDR2 YNFKEQ. The V end lost 0 bases, the J end lost 2 bases, and 14 bases lay between the germline ends. The CDR3 length is 16 residues. Here the CDR3 DNA reads TGTGCCAGCAGCCAAGATACGACTAGGGCCACCTACGAGCAGTACTTC. This gives the protein CASSQDTTRATYEQYF.

The gene calls are TRBV6-1 and TRBJ1-2; TRBD1 aligns across 8 bases. CDR1 and CDR2 from the germline V gene are MNHNS and SASEGT. This CDR3 is 12 amino acids long. Unmatched junction bases numbered 0, after V lost 5 bases and J lost 4 bases. DNA of the CDR3: TGTGCCAGCAGTACAGGGGGCTATGGCTACACCTTC. This codes for CASSTGGYGYTF.

This chain links TRBV2 with TRBJ2-1; 7 bases align to TRBD1. Germline V gene lookup returns CDR1 SNHLY and CDR2 FYNNEI. This CDR3 spans 12 amino acids. Trimming removed 6 bases from V and 16 bases from J; junction bases left unmatched: 12. CDR3 protein: CASRLGGPMHFF. The CDR3 DNA sequence: TGTGCCAGCAGACTAGGGGGCCCAATGCACTTCTTC.

This chain's CDR3 is CASSEGNRETQYF. CDR3 DNA sequence: TGTGCCAGCAGTGAAGGTAACAGGGAAACGCAGTATTTT. The rearrangement joins TRBV25-1 to TRBJ2-3; D possibly corresponds to TRBD1 (6 bases). This CDR3 is built from 13 residues. The V end lost 2 bases, the J end lost 9 bases, and 12 bases lay between the germline ends. Germline values: CDR1 MGHDK, CDR2 SYGVNS.

The chain uses TRBV7-2 and TRBJ2-3; a weak D match, TRBD2 (7 bases). Germline V gene data show CDR1 as SGHTA and CDR2 as FQGNSA. The CDR3 runs 17 residues. V was trimmed by 1 base and J by 2 bases, leaving 16 bases between them. This CDR3 is CASSLGGGGRATDTQYF. DNA for the CDR3: TGTGCCAGCAGCTTAGGGGGCGGGGGCAGGGCCACAGATACGCAGTATTTT.

Only a few counts were recorded for this clone. The chain couples TRBV19 to TRBJ2-7; TRBD1 agrees at 7 bases. Germline V gene lookup returns CDR1 LNHDA and CDR2 SQIVND (reference sequence). The CDR3 runs to 16 residues. J lost 0 bases, V lost 6 bases, and 11 bases had no gene match. DNA of the CDR3: TGTGCCAGTAGACCTAAGGACAGGCCGAGCTCCTACGAGCAGTACTTC. Amino acid sequence: CASRPKDRPSSYEQYF.

The chain is built from TRBV13 and TRBJ2-1; 9 bases line up with TRBD2. This CDR3 region has 17 residues. Germline trimming cut 5 bases from V and 0 bases from J; bases unmatched to any gene: 8. CDR1 and CDR2 from the germline V gene are PRHDT and FYEKMQ (reference sequence). The CDR3 loop reads CASSGLEREDSYNEQFF. In nucleotides, the CDR3 is TGTGCCAGCAGCGGACTCGAGCGGGAGGACTCCTACAATGAGCAGTTCTTC. The variable domain in full, completed from reference TRBV13 and TRBJ2-1, reads AAGVIQSPRHLIKEKRETATLKCYPIPRHDTVYWYQQGPGQDPQFLISFYEKMQSDKGSIPDRFSAQQFSDYHSELNMSSLELGDSALYFCASSGLEREDSYNEQFFGPGTRLTVL.

This chain links TRBV19 with TRBJ2-1; the match to TRBD2 covers 11 bases. The germline CDR1 and CDR2 sequences are LNHDA and SQIVND (reference sequence). V trimming: 3 bases; J trimming: 0 bases; junction bases outside the gene matches: 10. The CDR3 loop spans 19 amino acids. The CDR3 region is CASSISLAGGQSSYNEQFF. The CDR3 DNA reads TGTGCCAGTAGTATCAGCCTAGCGGGAGGCCAAAGCTCCTACAATGAGCAGTTCTTC.

V gene TRBV2 combines with J gene TRBJ2-1, with D perhaps matching TRBD1 (5 bases). The CDR3 sequence is 12 residues long. V was trimmed by 4 bases and J by 6 bases, leaving 7 bases between them. The germline V gene encodes CDR1 SNHLY and CDR2 FYNNEI. The CDR3 coding sequence is TGTGCCAGCAGTGGACAGTTCAATGAGCAGTTCTTC. Protein sequence: CASSGQFNEQFF.

This chain uses TRBV30 with TRBJ1-2; TRBD1 aligns across 8 bases. J lost 7 bases, V lost 0 bases, and 1 base had no gene match. The CDR3 runs to 12 residues. Germline V gene data show CDR1 as GTSNPN and CDR2 as SVGIG (reference sequence). The CDR3 loop reads CAWSVDRGGYTF. The CDR3 nucleotides read TGTGCCTGGAGTGTCGACAGGGGTGGCTACACCTTC.

The chain is built from TRBV6-6 and TRBJ2-7, with TRBD2 matching 7 bases. Trimming at V came to 1 base and at J to 0 bases, leaving 6 bases not matched to a gene. CDR3 length: 16 residues. Germline values: CDR1 MNHNY, CDR2 SVGAGI (reference sequence). CDR3 bases: TGTGCCAGCAGTTACTTTCTAGCGGCTAGCTCCTACGAGCAGTACTTC. Its protein is CASSYFLAASSYEQYF.

The chain is built from TRBV5-6 and TRBJ2-1, with D perhaps matching TRBD2 (6 bases). V was shortened by 4 bases and J by 9 bases, with 20 bases between the two germline ends. The CDR3 totals 15 residues. Germline V gene data show CDR1 as SGHDT and CDR2 as YYEEEE. CDR3 region: CASSLTGSLGGEQFF. The CDR3 DNA is TGTGCCAGCAGCCTGACGGGCAGCCTCGGGGGTGAGCAGTTCTTC.